One and the same sample provided the 25 T cell receptor beta chains below, sequenced in a study of TIL therapy for anti-PD-1-resistant metastatic lung cancer. This was the immunoSEQ v3 assay. Libraries were prepared by immunoSEQ multiplex PCR; TCRdb keeps only in-frame clonotypes and omits some of them. The top ten hold 11% of the sample, which has approximately 97,000 clones, around 71% seen once. Time point specified: pre-treatment sample, taken before nivolumab and TIL therapy. Tumor tissue came from excised metastases, mostly pleural nodules or supraclavicular lymph nodes. This sample comprised tumor tissue, obtained at baseline. The receptors were sampled from a person between 25 and 79 years old with non-small cell lung cancer.

V is TRBV19 and J is TRBJ1-3, with D tentatively TRBD1 (6 bases). The germline V and J ends were trimmed by 0 bases and 2 bases, with 11 bases remaining between them. CDR3 length equals 16 residues. Germline V lookup: CDR1 LNHDA, CDR2 SQIVND (reference sequence). The CDR3 loop reads CASSIDGQSPGNTIYF. The CDR3 nucleotides are TGTGCCAGTAGTATAGACGGACAGTCACCTGGAAACACCATATATTTT.

The sample holds a few counts of this clone. This rearrangement joins TRBV18 to TRBJ1-2; D not certain. The CDR3 runs 11 residues. CDR1 is KGHSH, CDR2 LQKENI, per germline. V was clipped by 5 bases and J by 5 bases, with 6 bases between them. The CDR3 region has the DNA TGTGCCAGCTCAGACTTATATGGCTACACCTTC. Translating it yields CASSDLYGYTF.

As for this clone: Other DNA sequences in this specimen translate into the identical CDR3. This chain uses TRBV6-2 or TRBV6-3 with TRBJ2-1; 7 nucleotides align to TRBD1. The V gene's germline CDR1 is MNHEY and CDR2 SVGEGT. J was trimmed by 6 bases and V by 9 bases; bases with no gene match: 14. This CDR3 spans 15 amino acids. As DNA, the CDR3 is TGTGCCAGTAGTCCAACAGGGGTGGTAAGCAATGAGCAGTTCTTC. This gives the protein CASSPTGVVSNEQFF.

The chain joins TRBV7-2 to TRBJ1-3; D uncertain. The V end was cut by 6 bases, the J end by 1 base, with 16 bases between. Germline CDR1 reads SGHTA; CDR2 reads FQGNSA. This CDR3 region has 16 residues. The DNA for the CDR3 is TGTGCCAGCAGTCCGAGTCGGCGGGAATCTGGAAACACCATATATTTT. Amino acid sequence: CASSPSRRESGNTIYF.

This rearrangement joins TRBV5-1 to TRBJ2-5, with a tentative D call TRBD2 (6 bases). The germline V and J ends were trimmed by 2 bases and 1 base, with 18 bases remaining between them. The CDR3 length is 17 residues. Per the germline V gene, CDR1 is SGHRS and CDR2 is YFSETQ. CDR3 protein: CASSFGWRGDGQETQYF. Here the CDR3 DNA reads TGCGCCAGCAGCTTCGGTTGGAGGGGAGACGGCCAAGAGACCCAGTACTTC.

This chain links TRBV24-1 with TRBJ2-1; TRBD1 matches at 9 bases. CDR3 length: 14 amino acids. The ends lost 9 bases at V and 8 bases at J; junction bases unmatched: 10. The germline CDR1 and CDR2 sequences are KGHDR and SFDVKD. The chain's CDR3 is CATARDRVGDEQFF. CDR3 nucleotides: TGTGCCACCGCCCGGGACAGGGTTGGCGATGAGCAGTTCTTC.

This clone was seen once. The chain has TRBV10-2 and TRBJ2-2; 7 nucleotides agree with TRBD2. Germline V CDR1 and CDR2: WSHSY, SAAADI. The CDR3 consists of 15 residues. Trimming at V came to 7 bases and at J to 0 bases, leaving 5 bases not matched to a gene. CDR3 sequence: CASIIAGTNTGELFF. The CDR3 coding sequence is TGCGCCAGCATCATAGCGGGCACGAACACCGGGGAGCTGTTTTTT.

V and J are TRBV29-1 and TRBJ2-1, with 10 bases identical to TRBD2. J gave up 7 bases and V 4 bases, and 10 bases lay outside the gene matches. The CDR3 is 15 amino acids. Germline V gene data show CDR1 as SQVTM and CDR2 as ANQGSEA. For the CDR3, the DNA is TGCAGCGTTGCAAGGCTAGCGGGAGAGTCGAATGAGCAGTTCTTC. Translating gives CSVARLAGESNEQFF.

The chain links TRBV5-6 to TRBJ2-1; tentatively, D is TRBD2 (6 bases). Germline-derived CDR1 and CDR2 are SGHDT and YYEEEE. This CDR3 spans 18 amino acids. Trimming left V 0 bases short and J 0 bases short, with 16 bases between. CDR3 region: CASSLGGTWESSYNEQFF. The CDR3 nucleotides read TGTGCCAGCAGCTTGGGGGGGACTTGGGAGAGCTCCTACAATGAGCAGTTCTTC.

The V gene is TRBV19, the J gene TRBJ1-2, with no clear D. CDR3 length: 12 amino acids. The germline V and J ends were trimmed by 0 bases and 5 bases, with 4 bases remaining between them. Germline V gene lookup returns CDR1 LNHDA and CDR2 SQIVND (reference sequence). Here the CDR3 DNA reads TGTGCCAGTAGTATAGACGGTTATGGCTACACCTTC. Its translation is CASSIDGYGYTF.

In this sample, this clone turned up a few times. V is TRBV5-6 and J is TRBJ2-4; D is unclear. Germline V lookup: CDR1 SGHDT, CDR2 YYEEEE. The V gene lost 0 bases and the J gene lost 7 bases, with 5 bases spanning the gap. The CDR3 has 12 amino acids. CDR3 loop: CASSLDGNIQYF. CDR3 nucleotide sequence: TGTGCCAGCAGCTTGGATGGGAACATTCAGTACTTC.

This clone has only a few counts. The V gene is TRBV27, the J gene TRBJ2-4; D ambiguous. Germline loops: CDR1 MNHEY, CDR2 SMNVEV (reference sequence). The length of the CDR3 is 14 residues. Trimming pared 4 bases from V and 8 bases from J, leaving 15 bases between. The CDR3 nucleotides are TGTGCCAGCAGTTCCCTGGTTGGTTGGGACATTCAGTACTTC. This gives the protein CASSSLVGWDIQYF.

The CDR3 protein is CASSVVYTGELFF. CDR3 coding DNA: TGTGCCAGCAGCGTAGTTTACACCGGGGAGCTGTTTTTT. The V gene is TRBV9, the J gene TRBJ2-2; no clear D gene. V was cut by 0 bases and J by 3 bases, with 3 bases left in between. Germline loops: CDR1 SGDLS, CDR2 YYNGEE. The CDR3 sequence is 13 residues long.

On this clone: Sequence at one end of the junction differs from germline and may be a read error. The gene calls are TRBV7-9 and TRBJ2-2, with unresolved D. Germline CDR1 and CDR2: SEHNR and FQNEAQ (reference sequence). The CDR3 extends over 13 amino acids. DNA of the CDR3: TGTGCCAGCAGCACGCCCAACAGCGGGGAGCTGTTTTTT. Encoded protein: CASSTPNSGELFF.

CDR3 DNA sequence: TGCGCCAGCCTTCGGGGGGCCCCGCTCTATGAGCAGTTCTTC. Encoded protein: CASLRGAPLYEQFF. V and J are TRBV10-1 and TRBJ2-1; D is perhaps TRBD2 (7 bases). CDR1 is WNHNN and CDR2 is SYGVQD in the germline V gene (reference sequence). The CDR3 spans 14 residues. Between the trimmed V and J ends, which lost 8 bases and 8 bases, there was a span of 19 bases.

This chain connects TRBV5-1 to TRBJ1-1; 11 bases are a match to TRBD1. Per germline, CDR1 SGHRS and CDR2 YFSETQ. The CDR3 is 14 residues long. The trim removed 3 bases at V and 8 bases at J, leaving 6 bases unmatched. Here the CDR3 DNA reads TGCGCCAGCAGCTGGGGGACAGGGGGGGCCGAAGCTTTCTTT. As protein: CASSWGTGGAEAFF.

The V and J genes are TRBV20-1 and TRBJ2-1, with 7 bases aligning to TRBD1. CDR1 DFQATT and CDR2 SNEGSKA come from the germline V gene (reference sequence). V lost 3 bases to trimming and J lost 9 bases; unmatched junction nucleotides: 14. The CDR3 sequence is 15 residues long. CDR3 sequence (DNA): TGCAGTGCTAGTAAGACAGGGAACAGGAACGGTGAGCAGTTCTTC. This codes for CSASKTGNRNGEQFF.

This clone has a handful of counts. This chain connects TRBV29-1 to TRBJ2-1; D ambiguous. Trimming removed 6 bases from V and 2 bases from J, with 11 bases in between. The CDR3 length is 13 residues. CDR1 and CDR2 (germline): SQVTM, ANQGSEA. The CDR3 nucleotides read TGCAGCGTAACCGACCCGCCCTACAATGAGCAGTTCTTC. Its translation is CSVTDPPYNEQFF.

This clone has a handful of counts. V is TRBV3-1 (or the pseudogene TRBV3-2) and J is TRBJ1-3; D remains ambiguous. This CDR3 region has 15 residues. The germline CDR1 and CDR2 sequences are LGHDT and YNNKEL (reference sequence). Trimming cost V 1 base and J 0 bases, with 7 bases left between them. The CDR3 sequence is CASSQGAASGNTIYF. The DNA for the CDR3 is TGTGCCAGCAGCCAAGGGGCCGCCTCTGGAAACACCATATATTTT.

The chain is built from TRBV5-1 and TRBJ1-1; D not certain. The CDR3 length is 11 residues. Germline assignment: CDR1 SGHRS and CDR2 YFSETQ. Trimming removed 0 bases from V and 4 bases from J, with 1 base in between. CDR3 nucleotide sequence: TGCGCCAGCAGCTTGGGCACTGAAGCTTTCTTT. This sequence encodes CASSLGTEAFF. The variable domain in full, completed from reference TRBV5-1 and TRBJ1-1, reads KAGVTQTPRYLIKTRGQQVTLSCSPISGHRSVSWYQQTPGQGLQFLFEYFSETQRNKGNFPGRFSGRQFSNSRSEMNVSTLELGDSALYLCASSLGTEAFFGQGTRLTVV.

This clone was seen repeatedly, ten times or more. J is TRBJ1-5 and V is TRBV6-7; the D is unclear. TRBV6-7 is known as an ORF, though its function is uncertain. The CDR3 is 19 residues long. Trimming left V 2 bases short and J 2 bases short, with 22 bases between. This CDR3 reads CASSYRQQIKDGRNQPQHF. In DNA form, the CDR3 reads TGTGCCAGCAGTTACCGACAACAGATCAAGGACGGGCGCAATCAGCCCCAGCATTTT.

The chain is built from TRBV2 and TRBJ2-1; 7 bases match TRBD2. This CDR3 region has 15 residues. The germline V gene has CDR1 SNHLY and CDR2 FYNNEI. The V segment lost 3 bases and the J segment 6 bases; nucleotides outside the gene matches: 8. CDR3 region: CASSEAGEARNEQFF. The CDR3 region has the DNA TGTGCCAGCAGTGAGGCGGGAGAGGCTCGCAATGAGCAGTTCTTC. The whole variable domain, remainder taken from reference TRBV2 and TRBJ2-1, is EPEVTQTPSHQVTQMGQEVILRCVPISNHLYFYWYRQILGQKVEFLVSFYNNEISEKSEIFDDQFSVERPDGSNFTLKIRSTKLEDSAMYFCASSEAGEARNEQFFGPGTRLTVL.

This chain connects TRBV7-2 to TRBJ2-2; TRBD2 aligns across 9 bases. The CDR3 loop spans 16 amino acids. With V trimmed by 6 bases and J by 1 base, 6 bases remained unmatched. Germline V CDR1 and CDR2: SGHTA, FQGNSA. The CDR3 nucleotides are TGTGCCAGCAGGTGGGGGACTAGCAGGAACACCGGGGAGCTGTTTTTT. The encoded protein is CASRWGTSRNTGELFF.

The chain couples TRBV2 to TRBJ1-6; the D is unclear. The V gene's germline CDR1 is SNHLY and CDR2 FYNNEI. Trimming cost V 3 bases and J 13 bases, with 10 bases left between them. This CDR3 is 12 amino acids long. This CDR3 is CASSDLFSPLHF. The CDR3, as DNA: TGTGCCAGCAGTGACTTATTCAGCCCCCTCCACTTT.

V is TRBV5-1 and J is TRBJ1-1, with D uncertain. Germline CDR1 is SGHRS and CDR2 is YFSETQ. The germline V and J ends were trimmed by 1 base and 1 base, with 8 bases remaining between them. The CDR3 runs to 14 residues. The CDR3 DNA is TGCGCCAGCAGCTTGAGGGCCTCGAACACTGAAGCTTTCTTT. Translating it yields CASSLRASNTEAFF.